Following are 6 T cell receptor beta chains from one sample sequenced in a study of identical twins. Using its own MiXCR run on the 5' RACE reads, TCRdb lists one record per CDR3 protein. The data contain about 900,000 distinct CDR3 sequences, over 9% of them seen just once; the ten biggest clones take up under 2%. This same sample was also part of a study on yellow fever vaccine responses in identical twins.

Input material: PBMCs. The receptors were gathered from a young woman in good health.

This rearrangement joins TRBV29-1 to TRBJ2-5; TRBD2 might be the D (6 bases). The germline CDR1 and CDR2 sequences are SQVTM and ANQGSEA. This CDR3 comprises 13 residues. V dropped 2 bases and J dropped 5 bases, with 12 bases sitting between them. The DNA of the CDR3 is TGCAGCGTTGAATTGCGGGGCCGGGAGACCCAGTACTTC. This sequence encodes CSVELRGRETQYF.

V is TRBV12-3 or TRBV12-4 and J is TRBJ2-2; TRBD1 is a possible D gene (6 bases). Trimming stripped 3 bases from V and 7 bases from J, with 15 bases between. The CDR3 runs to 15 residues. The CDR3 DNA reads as TGTGCCAGCAGTTTCACAGGGCCGGTAGTCGGGGAGCTGTTTTTT. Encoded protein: CASSFTGPVVGELFF.

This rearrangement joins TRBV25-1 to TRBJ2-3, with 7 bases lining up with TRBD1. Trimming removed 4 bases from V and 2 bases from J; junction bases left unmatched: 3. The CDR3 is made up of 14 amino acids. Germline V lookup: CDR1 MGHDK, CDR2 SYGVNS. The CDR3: CASSATGDTDTQYF. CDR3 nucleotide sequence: TGTGCCAGCAGTGCAACAGGGGACACAGATACGCAGTATTTT.

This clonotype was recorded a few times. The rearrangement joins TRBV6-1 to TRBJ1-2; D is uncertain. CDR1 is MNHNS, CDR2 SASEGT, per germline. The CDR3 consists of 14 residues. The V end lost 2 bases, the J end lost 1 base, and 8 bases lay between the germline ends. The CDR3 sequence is CASSETPGNYGYTF. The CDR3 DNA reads TGTGCCAGCAGTGAAACCCCCGGTAACTATGGCTACACCTTC.

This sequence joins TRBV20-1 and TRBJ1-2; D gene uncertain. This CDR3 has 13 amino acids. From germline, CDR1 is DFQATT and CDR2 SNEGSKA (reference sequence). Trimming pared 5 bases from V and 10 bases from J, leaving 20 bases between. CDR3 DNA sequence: TGCAGTGCTTCTAGGAGGGCAGAACAGTACTACACCTTC. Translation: CSASRRAEQYYTF.

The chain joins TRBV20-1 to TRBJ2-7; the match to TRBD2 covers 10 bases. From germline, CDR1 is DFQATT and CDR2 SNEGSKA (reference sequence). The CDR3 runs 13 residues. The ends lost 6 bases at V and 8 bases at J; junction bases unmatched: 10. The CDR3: CSASNGLAAQQYF. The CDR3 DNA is TGCAGTGCGAGCAACGGACTAGCGGCTCAGCAGTACTTC.